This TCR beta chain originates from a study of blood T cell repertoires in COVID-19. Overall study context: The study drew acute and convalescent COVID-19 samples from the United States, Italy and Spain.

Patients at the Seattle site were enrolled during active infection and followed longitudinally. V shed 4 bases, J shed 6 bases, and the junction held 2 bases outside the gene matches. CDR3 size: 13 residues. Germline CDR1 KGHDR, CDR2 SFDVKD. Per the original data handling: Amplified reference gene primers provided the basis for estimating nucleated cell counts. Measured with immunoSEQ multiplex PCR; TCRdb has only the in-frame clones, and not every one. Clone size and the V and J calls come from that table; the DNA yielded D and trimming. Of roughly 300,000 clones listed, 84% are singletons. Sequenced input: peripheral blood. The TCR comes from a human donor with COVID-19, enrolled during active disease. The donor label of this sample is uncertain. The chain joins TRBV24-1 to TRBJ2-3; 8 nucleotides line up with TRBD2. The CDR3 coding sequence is TGTGCCACCAGTGAACCGGGGGGGGATACGCAGTATTTT. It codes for CATSEPGGDTQYF.